The sequence of this T cell receptor (beta chain) was determined in a study of T cells in Graves' hyperthyroidism and ophthalmopathy (dated by TCRdb to between 2018 and 2021). General notes on the study: Peripheral blood was sampled at the time of initial diagnosis, prior to any treatment. To identify distinguishing TCR V-J signatures, a discovery cohort of 90 to 100 patients was used, comprising 43 with Graves' ophthalmopathy and some 57 with stable Graves' hyperthyroidism. After blood sampling, hyperthyroidism patients were treated with methimazole at a starting dose of 30 mg daily, and ophthalmopathy patients were treated with high-dose intravenous methylprednisolone. An independent validation cohort of around 19 hyperthyroidism patients and more than 15 patients who later progressed to ophthalmopathy tested prospective prediction of ophthalmopathy. The paper reports TCR Vbeta CDR3 sequencing of over 130 peripheral blood samples: approximately 43 ophthalmopathy, fewer than 85 hyperthyroidism and approximately 17 progressor patients. The 95 to 100 discovery patients were randomly divided into training and test sets at a 7:3 ratio. Thyroid tissue and blood T-cell repertoires from roughly 6 Graves' hyperthyroidism patients were also compared in the study.

Stable Graves' hyperthyroidism was defined as the absence of progression to ophthalmopathy over 18 months of follow-up. Hyperthyroidism patients were aged 18 to 65 years and newly diagnosed, with disease duration of less than 2 months. Exclusion was applied to patients with uncontrolled infections, other autoimmune diseases, pregnancy or lactation. Diagnoses were based on clinical symptoms, serum thyroxine and TRAb, thyroid ultrasound and orbital computed tomography. PBMCs were isolated from 7.5 to 10 ml of fresh peripheral blood by Ficoll-Paque density gradient centrifugation. Trizol reagent was used to extract total RNA, and RNA quality was then checked on an Agilent 2100 Bioanalyzer. Here is what the overall study found, with its caveats: Most expanded thyroid clonotypes (frequency above 0.001) were also detected in blood, suggesting blood repertoires may reflect thyroid immune responses. In validation, the model predicted progression to ophthalmopathy a median of approximately 6.6 months before onset, with approximately 71% sensitivity and 72.22% specificity. Ophthalmopathy was separated from stable hyperthyroidism by a 13 V-J signature model, with approximately 86% sensitivity and about 81% specificity obtained in cross-validation and 80%/75% obtained in testing. No statistical method was used to fix the sample size in advance, and group allocation was not hidden from the investigators.

The TCR beta CDR3 regions were amplified from the RNA transcripts. The first round of RT-PCR for the TCR CDR3 was performed with the HTBI primer set and the Qiagen OneStep RT-PCR kit. Libraries were constructed in a second round of multiplex PCR, after which size selection and purification were carried out. Libraries were sequenced paired-end with 100 bp reads on an Illumina HiSeq2000. The paper's processing steps were these. Raw data were processed with SOAPnuke, discarding reads with adapters, uncalled bases, mean Phred below 15, or no exact constant-primer or identifier match. COPE v1.2.5 was used to merge the high-quality paired reads, and each unique nucleotide sequence was defined as a clonotype. MiTCR v1.1 was used to align the clonotypes against IMGT TRBV, TRBD and TRBJ reference segments. Analysis was restricted to V-J combinations with a frequency above 0.0001, which covered approximately 99% of repertoires. The TCS score was defined as the ratio of F50 (clonal expansion) to E x V (chaos), calculated using BLOSUM62-based TCRdist between CDR3 peptides within each V-J. Welch's t-statistics and random forest reduced fewer than 600 V-J features to about 12, which were used in a naive Bayes classifier (R e1071). Thyroid-blood repertoire similarity was quantified with the Morisita-Horn index. TCRdb reprocessing: public reads trimmed at Q25 with fastp, clones called with MiXCR, in-frame beta chains kept. Rows are unified per CDR3 protein, each entry keeping the most common DNA and genes. Here the V and J calls rest on TCRdb's processing, not on the authors' analysis. The sample table holds 750,000 to 950,000 distinct CDR3 sequences, of which around 38% were seen once. 7.5% to 9.5% of the sample rests with the top ten.

This clonotype was counted at least ten times. Its antigen remains unidentified. Base qualities are not at hand, and no much larger clone is one base apart. This sequence originates from a man younger than 35 with Graves' hyperthyroidism. Specimen: blood.

The bases are TGTGCCAGCAGTGAATCGGGGGGCTATGGCTACACCTTC. It is translated as CASSESGGYGYTF. The chain is assembled from TRBV2 and TRBJ1-2; TRBD1 is a weak D gene call, 5 bases matching. The V end loses 2 bases and the J end loses 4 bases, and a stretch of 8 bases separates them. The CDR3 spans 13 residues, from the cysteine through the phenylalanine. Only CDR3 DNA remains: 39 bases, in frame from the first base. CDR1 SNHLY and CDR2 FYNNEI are derived from the germline V gene.